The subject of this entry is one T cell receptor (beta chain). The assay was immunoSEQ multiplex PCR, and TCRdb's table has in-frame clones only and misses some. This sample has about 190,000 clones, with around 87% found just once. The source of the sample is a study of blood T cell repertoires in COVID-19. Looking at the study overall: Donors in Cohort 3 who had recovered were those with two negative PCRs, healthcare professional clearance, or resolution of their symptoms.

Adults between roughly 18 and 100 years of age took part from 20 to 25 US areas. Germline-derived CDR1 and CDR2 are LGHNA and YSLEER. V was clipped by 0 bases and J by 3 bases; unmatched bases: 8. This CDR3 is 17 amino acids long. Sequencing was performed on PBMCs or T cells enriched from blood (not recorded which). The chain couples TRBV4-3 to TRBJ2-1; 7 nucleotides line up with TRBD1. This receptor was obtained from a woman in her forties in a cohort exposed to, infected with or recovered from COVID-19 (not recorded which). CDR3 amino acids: CASSQDGDRALYNEQFF. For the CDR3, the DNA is TGCGCCAGCAGCCAAGATGGAGACAGGGCGCTCTACAATGAGCAGTTCTTC.